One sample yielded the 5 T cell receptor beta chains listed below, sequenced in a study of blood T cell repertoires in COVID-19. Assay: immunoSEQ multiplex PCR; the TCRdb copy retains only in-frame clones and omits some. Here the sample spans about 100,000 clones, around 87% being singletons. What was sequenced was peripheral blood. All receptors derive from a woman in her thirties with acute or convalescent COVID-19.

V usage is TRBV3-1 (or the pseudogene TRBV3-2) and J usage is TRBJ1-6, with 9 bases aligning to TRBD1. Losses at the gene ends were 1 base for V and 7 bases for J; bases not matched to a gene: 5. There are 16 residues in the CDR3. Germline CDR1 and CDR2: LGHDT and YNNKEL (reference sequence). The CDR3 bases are TGTGCCAGCAGCCAAGCCGGAGGGACAGGGAATTCACCCCTCCACTTT. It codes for CASSQAGGTGNSPLHF.

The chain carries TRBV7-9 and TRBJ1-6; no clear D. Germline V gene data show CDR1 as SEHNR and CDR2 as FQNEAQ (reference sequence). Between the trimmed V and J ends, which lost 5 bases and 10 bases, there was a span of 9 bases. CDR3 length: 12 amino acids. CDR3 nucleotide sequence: TGTGCCAGCAGCCCCCTAGAATCACCCCTCCACTTT. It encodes CASSPLESPLHF.

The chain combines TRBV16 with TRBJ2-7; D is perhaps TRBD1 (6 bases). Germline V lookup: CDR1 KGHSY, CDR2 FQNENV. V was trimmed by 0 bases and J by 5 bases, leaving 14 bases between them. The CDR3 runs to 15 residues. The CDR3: CASSQSARGGDEQYF. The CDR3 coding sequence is TGTGCCAGCAGCCAATCGGCCAGGGGCGGTGACGAGCAGTACTTC.

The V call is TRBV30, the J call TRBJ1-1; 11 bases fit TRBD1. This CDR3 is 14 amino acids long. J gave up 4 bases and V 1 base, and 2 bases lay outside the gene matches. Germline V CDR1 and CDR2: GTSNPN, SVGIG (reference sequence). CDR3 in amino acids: CAWSEGTGGTEAFF. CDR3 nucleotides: TGTGCCTGGAGTGAGGGGACAGGGGGCACTGAAGCTTTCTTT.

The CDR3 loop is CASSLMEGGELFF. In DNA form, the CDR3 reads TGTGCCAGCAGCTTAATGGAGGGCGGGGAGCTGTTTTTT. The rearrangement uses TRBV7-3 and TRBJ2-2; TRBD2 is a possible D gene (6 bases). This CDR3 spans 13 amino acids. V was trimmed by 1 base and J by 7 bases, leaving 7 bases between them. Germline assignment: CDR1 SGHTA and CDR2 FQGTGA.